This TCR beta chain was sequenced in a study of cytomegalovirus exposure and HLA in healthy donors (dated by TCRdb to 2016 to 2017). Broadly, across the study: An earlier analysis of several hundred of the donors reported 250 to 300 Gb of sequence data and roughly 100 million unique TCR beta sequences from 150 million to 200 million T cells. An early release covering over 500 HLA-typed donors comprised approximately 290 gigabases of sequencing data and around 86 million unique TCR sequences. Of the roughly 400 genotyped donors, 65% to 90% fell in the genetic ancestry cluster associated with self-reported Caucasian donors. The study was designed to test whether signatures of past pathogen exposure could be identified by cataloging public T cell receptors. Using immunosequencing, the study profiled T cell repertoires from 640 or so subjects and related those repertoires to cytomegalovirus serostatus. Along with the approximately 650-subject first cohort, a separate validation cohort of over a hundred different subjects was used. To predict cytomegalovirus infection status, the study combined high-throughput TCR immunosequencing, statistical association of individual TCRs with disease status, and machine learning. To study patterns of TCR occurrence, a later analysis re-analyzed previously published TCR beta repertoires from several hundred donors and added high-resolution HLA genotyping. Rather than using new phenotypic data, the later analysis identified candidate immune exposures from TCR beta sequences and from how often those sequences occurred across donors. An earlier analysis of several hundred of the donors applied high-throughput TCR beta sequencing to assess whether each TCR beta V gene segment acted as functional or pseudogenic. Donor age, sex, ethnicity and CMV serostatus were collected together with the repertoire data. In a later genetic analysis, genome-wide SNP genotypes for about three fifths of the roughly 670 donors were used, and that subset was treated as a discovery cohort. All discovery cohort repertoires had been generated using a single sequencing platform. Class I and class II HLA loci were covered by the typing at four-digit resolution. Typing coverage varied by locus: 629-630 donors for A, B, C, DRB1 and DQB1; roughly 500 for DQA1; about 600 for DPA1; around 490 for DPB1. A few DR-DQ haplotypes were handled as single units for association and clustering because linkage in the cohort was strong. Among 398 genotyped donors of the cohort, an average of approximately 230,000 unique TCR beta nucleotide sequences were sequenced per donor, roughly a sixth of them non-productive.

This clone turned up a few times. Its antigen is still unknown. No quality values exist for individual bases; no much larger clone is one base distant. Broader findings and caveats from the paper: The authors suggested that the approach could potentially be extended to other disease states and immunological phenotypes. A further reported finding was that TCR beta sequences accurately predicted the HLA-A and HLA-B alleles for most subjects in the first cohort. An association between a missense DCLRE1C variant and V-gene and J-gene trimming of TCR beta chains was found in a later genetic analysis and replicated in an independent cohort. A total of around 150 TCR beta chains were listed by the study as associated with cytomegalovirus. A later analysis reported that several top co-occurrence clusters appeared linked to parvovirus B19, influenza, CMV and Epstein-Barr virus. Linkage disequilibrium might explain the correlated functional status among segregating V segments, but an unknown experimental factor could not be excluded. Compared with the approximately 720-donor mean, donors in an Asian-associated ancestry cluster had fewer N-insertions in productive TCRs, according to a later genetic analysis. A later analysis associated around 16,000 TCR beta sequences with specific HLA alleles at a false discovery rate of 0.05. In this cohort, only TCR beta chains were sequenced, and detectable features were limited by the absence of alpha or paired-chain data. In vitro tests confirmed that a few of the cytomegalovirus-associated TCR beta chains recognize cytomegalovirus antigens. Strong co-occurrence of HLA alleles, especially DR and DQ, made assigning TCR associations to individual alleles difficult. The classifier was reported to diagnose cytomegalovirus status with high specificity and sensitivity in both the original and validation cohorts. The only immune exposure information available for the cohort was CMV serostatus. Because HLA typing was unavailable for some donors at each locus, only the typed subset was used in association tests. Some 16 rarely observed V segments, including chromosome 9 orphons, were excluded from the earlier analysis of approximately 600 of the donors because counts were too low. Most TCR sequences were observed very rarely across donors, whereas some public TCRs were present in many individuals. Most CMV-associated TCR beta chains appeared to be HLA-restricted in a later analysis, and the HLA associations seemed to be driven largely by CMV exposure. Sequencing depth was assumed to be roughly uniform across donors in the presence/absence analyses, though that assumption may not hold. In an earlier analysis of around 500 of the donors, most TCR beta V segments appeared in productive rearrangements about 90% or about 30% of the time, broadly matching IMGT annotations. Compared with equally common non-associated chains, HLA-associated TCR beta chains in a later analysis were more clonally expanded and had lower generation probabilities. The sequencing pipeline was judged likely to have produced a cluster of highly shared sequence variants as a technical artifact. In a later analysis, TCR association rates were found to vary across HLA loci, with the most associated TCRs seen for DRB1 alleles and the fewest for HLA-C alleles.

The cohort comprised around 700 healthy bone marrow donors. Cohort members were all nominally healthy when sampled, although unrecorded immune exposures were likely present. The donor was CMV seronegative and belonged to the group of roughly 330 seronegative cohort members. Every donor gave a peripheral blood sample, and the peripheral blood mononuclear cells from that sample were used for TCR beta sequencing. The Qiagen DNeasy Blood Extraction Kit was used to extract genomic DNA from the blood cell samples. The library was prepared using the immunoSEQ multiplex PCR assay. The multiplex PCR relied on a mix of 60 forward primers for TCR Vbeta segments and 13 reverse primers for TCR Jbeta segments. Amplification of the CDR3 region of rearranged TCR beta genes was performed with a multiplex PCR assay on genomic DNA. On the Illumina HiSeq System, the amplified TCR beta libraries were sequenced as 87-base-pair reads. For the original study's pipeline: Across the roughly 600 repertoires, a later analysis counted 80 million or so unique TCR beta chains, roughly 11 million of which were shared by at least two donors. Raw reads were error-corrected and collapsed into unique sequences with a nearest-neighbor algorithm that merged closely related sequences to remove PCR and sequencing errors. To assign V, D and J gene segments, CDR3 sequences were aligned to IMGT reference sequences. For a sequence to be retained, a match of at least six nucleotides was required to both a V gene segment and a J gene segment. A rearrangement counted as productive if the CDR3 had no stop codons and remained in frame with V and J, and every other rearrangement counted as non-productive. CDR3 was defined by IMGT convention, running from the second conserved V-encoded cysteine to the conserved J-encoded phenylalanine. The earlier analysis of some 600 of the donors excluded sequences that lacked an unambiguous match to a single V gene segment. An earlier analysis of 500 to 700 of the donors classified V segments as functional when productive rearrangements were above 56.7% and as segregating when the standard deviation between donors was above 5%. A statistical classification framework was built for diagnosing cytomegalovirus status from the catalog of TCR beta chain sequences. V and J gene assignment, in a later analysis, came from comparing TCR nucleotide sequences with IMGT/GENE-DB human TR gene sequences. The TCRdist pipeline was used in a later analysis to assign CDR3 sequences and most-parsimonious VDJ recombination scenarios. In a later analysis, each TCR beta chain was defined by its CDR3 amino acid sequence together with its V-gene family, and reads lacking a unique V-gene family were excluded. In a later analysis, around 650 highly shared, low-generation-probability nucleotide sequences were removed to address suspected cross-contamination and a sequencing artifact. In a later analysis, a clonal expansion index was calculated for each public chain from normalized within-repertoire ranks of inferred template counts. In a later analysis, generation probabilities were computed with a VDJ recombination model fitted to out-of-frame rearrangements, and the resulting probabilities were checked against IGoR. In a later analysis, hypergeometric tests were used to score TCR-TCR, TCR-HLA and TCR-CMV co-occurrence, with a repertoire-size bias correction applied to TCR pairs. False discovery rates were estimated in a later analysis by permuting HLA or CMV assignments 20 times. In a later analysis, co-occurring TCRs were grouped with DBSCAN, and TCRdist sequence similarity was added when clustering was performed within HLA-allele-positive subsets. Repertoires with fewer than 30,000 or more than 120,000 public chains were left out of co-occurrence clustering, as were five repertoires with anomalous nucleotide sharing. TCRdb took over this immuneACCESS table, retaining in-frame rearrangements with V and J assigned. Such tables are incomplete; in checked studies, under half of the missing clones stem from an unresolved V gene, and the remainder is unexplained. The DNA was the basis for D and trimming; V, J and clone size are from that table. Within this sample are about 160,000 clones, with around 74% of them counted one time only. The ten largest make up roughly 2% of the sample.

The clonotype originates from a female donor in good health and CMV-seronegative. Material for sequencing was PBMCs.

The DNA sequence is given as TGTGCCAGCAGCGTTAGCGGGGTCCCCTACGAGCAGTACTTC. It translates to CASSVSGVPYEQYF. The receptor chain draws on TRBV9 and TRBJ2-7; TRBD2 aligns with 8 central bases. As encoded in the germline V gene, CDR1 is SGDLS while CDR2 is YYNGEE. Trimming accounts for 2 bases at V and 2 bases at J, while the number of junction bases matched to no gene is 3. The CDR3 runs 14 residues from the cysteine to the phenylalanine. Only CDR3 DNA remains: 42 bases, in frame from the first base.